Listed here are 23 T cell receptor beta chains from one sample, sequenced in a study of blood T cell repertoires in COVID-19 (dated by TCRdb to 2018 to 2020). Library method: the immunoSEQ multiplex PCR assay. In its TCRdb copy, this immuneACCESS table keeps in-frame sequences only and misses some clones. Where compared with another copy, unresolved V genes explain less than half of these, and the others have no known cause. The sample profile shows tens of thousands of clones; about 89% of them were found once. The top ten constitute approximately 2.1% of the sample. Sequencing used peripheral blood. Source of these receptors: a woman over 75 with COVID-19, enrolled during active disease.

V is TRBV4-2 and J is TRBJ2-5; 9 nucleotides align to TRBD2. Germline V gene data show CDR1 as LGHNA and CDR2 as YNFKEQ. This CDR3 has 15 amino acids. J gave up 7 bases and V 0 bases, and 6 bases lay outside the gene matches. The CDR3 nucleotides are TGTGCCAGCAGCCAAGAACCTAGCGGGGTGGGGACCCAGTACTTC. Protein sequence: CASSQEPSGVGTQYF.

The V call is TRBV27, the J call TRBJ1-5; the D is unclear. Between the trimmed V and J ends, which lost 2 bases and 0 bases, there was a span of 8 bases. Germline assignment: CDR1 MNHEY and CDR2 SMNVEV (reference sequence). This CDR3 region has 15 residues. CDR3 in amino acids: CASSLREGSNQPQHF. In DNA, the CDR3 is TGTGCCAGCAGTTTACGGGAGGGTAGCAATCAGCCCCAGCATTTT.

The J gene is TRBJ2-1, the V gene TRBV6-1; the D gene is possibly TRBD2 (6 bases). The CDR3 is made up of 15 amino acids. V was trimmed by 0 bases and J by 7 bases, leaving 13 bases between them. Germline-derived CDR1 and CDR2 are MNHNS and SASEGT. The CDR3 DNA follows: TGTGCCAGCAGTGAAGCCCCCAGGGCGGGAAATGAGCAGTTCTTC. Its protein product is CASSEAPRAGNEQFF.

The chain employs TRBV29-1 and TRBJ2-6, with 7 bases matching TRBD1. CDR1 is SQVTM, CDR2 ANQGSEA, per germline. The CDR3 runs 16 residues. This CDR3 is CRKAAGGTSGANVLTF. The CDR3 DNA reads TGCCGGAAGGCGGCAGGGGGTACTTCTGGGGCCAACGTCCTGACTTTC.

The chain recombines TRBV29-1 with TRBJ2-1; TRBD1 matches at 11 bases. Germline assignment: CDR1 SQVTM and CDR2 ANQGSEA. This CDR3 has 13 amino acids. With V trimmed by 6 bases and J by 11 bases, 9 bases remained unmatched. CDR3 in amino acids: CSVRGQGAPKQFF. CDR3 DNA sequence: TGCAGCGTGAGAGGACAGGGGGCTCCGAAGCAGTTCTTC.

The chain joins TRBV28 to TRBJ1-1; D call uncertain. Germline assignment: CDR1 MDHEN and CDR2 SYDVKM. The CDR3 loop spans 12 amino acids. V was trimmed by 2 bases and J by 11 bases, leaving 12 bases between them. CDR3 nucleotides: TGTGCCAGCAGTTTAAGCCGGTTCGGGGCTTTCTTT. Protein sequence: CASSLSRFGAFF. Variable domain in full (rest from reference TRBV28 and TRBJ1-1): DVKVTQSSRYLVKRTGEKVFLECVQDMDHENMFWYRQDPGLGLRLIYFSYDVKMKEKGDIPEGYSVSREKKERFSLILESASTNQTSMYLCASSLSRFGAFFGQGTRLTVV.

This clone appeared a single time. The chain is built from TRBV19 and TRBJ1-1; 7 bases fit TRBD1. Per the germline V gene, CDR1 is LNHDA and CDR2 is SQIVND (reference sequence). This CDR3 comprises 14 residues. With 3 bases clipped from V and 6 bases from J, the junction kept 7 bases outside the gene matches. Written as DNA, the CDR3 is TGTGCCAGTAGTATTAAAACCCAGGGGGCTGAAGCTTTCTTT. It specifies CASSIKTQGAEAFF.

The chain links TRBV7-2 to TRBJ2-5; D ambiguous. The CDR3 spans 15 residues. In germline, CDR1 is SGHTA, CDR2 FQGNSA. The germline V and J ends were trimmed by 3 bases and 5 bases, with 16 bases remaining between them. Here the CDR3 DNA reads TGTGCCAGCAGCTTTCACGGCGGCGGTGAGGAGACCCAGTACTTC. Encoded protein: CASSFHGGGEETQYF.

V is TRBV19 and J is TRBJ1-2; no reliable D call. Per germline, CDR1 LNHDA and CDR2 SQIVND (reference sequence). Deletions cut 2 bases from V and 4 bases from J, with 17 bases between. The CDR3 loop spans 16 amino acids. The CDR3 DNA is TGTGCCAGTAGTATATGGCCCGGGAGATTGGGCTATGGCTACACCTTC. Its translation is CASSIWPGRLGYGYTF.

V and J are TRBV6-5 and TRBJ1-2, with 8 bases matching TRBD1. The CDR3 contains 13 residues. Germline CDR1 reads MNHEY; CDR2 reads SVGAGI. The ends lost 5 bases at V and 8 bases at J; junction bases unmatched: 7. Here the CDR3 DNA reads TGTGCCAGCAGTCAGACAGGGGTGAGGGGCTACACCTTC. It is translated as CASSQTGVRGYTF.

The chain is built from TRBV2 and TRBJ2-5; the D gene is possibly TRBD1 (6 bases). V was trimmed by 2 bases and J by 5 bases, leaving 12 bases between them. The CDR3 sequence is 14 residues long. CDR1 SNHLY and CDR2 FYNNEI come from the germline V gene. DNA of the CDR3: TGTGCCAGCAGTGAACTGACAGGCCATGAGACCCAGTACTTC. Amino acids: CASSELTGHETQYF.

The CDR3 coding sequence is TGTGCCAGCTCACCACCGACAGGGGGCAACTATGGCTACACCTTC. Translating gives CASSPPTGGNYGYTF. This chain uses TRBV18 with TRBJ1-2, with 10 bases lining up with TRBD1. V lost 0 bases to trimming and J lost 2 bases; unmatched junction nucleotides: 0. This CDR3 spans 15 amino acids. From germline, CDR1 is KGHSH and CDR2 LQKENI.

V gene TRBV28 combines with J gene TRBJ1-2; the D gene is possibly TRBD1 (5 bases). Trimming removed 8 bases from V and 5 bases from J, with 18 bases in between. Looked up from germline, CDR1 is MDHEN and CDR2 is SYDVKM. The CDR3 contains 14 residues. CDR3 nucleotide sequence: TGTGCCAGCGGGAGGAAGGGACGCCGTTATGGCTACACCTTC. Translation: CASGRKGRRYGYTF.

V usage is TRBV7-9 and J usage is TRBJ2-1; D remains unclear. CDR3 length: 11 amino acids. V was trimmed by 5 bases and J by 8 bases, leaving 7 bases between them. Germline V gives CDR1 SEHNR, CDR2 FQNEAQ (reference sequence). This CDR3 is CASSNDYEQFF. In nucleotides, the CDR3 is TGTGCCAGCAGCAATGACTATGAGCAGTTCTTC.

A single count supports this clone. The chain employs TRBV6-6 and TRBJ1-1; D uncertain. CDR1 is MNHNY, CDR2 SVGAGI, per germline (reference sequence). The germline V and J ends were trimmed by 8 bases and 1 base, with 11 bases remaining between them. This CDR3 has 13 amino acids. The CDR3 loop reads CASPPSSNTEAFF. The CDR3 bases are TGTGCCAGCCCCCCAAGCTCGAACACTGAAGCTTTCTTT.

The chain uses TRBV9 and TRBJ1-2, with D possibly being TRBD1 (6 bases). The V gene lost 0 bases and the J gene lost 2 bases, with 11 bases spanning the gap. The CDR3 spans 15 residues. Per the germline V gene, CDR1 is SGDLS and CDR2 is YYNGEE. CDR3 sequence (DNA): TGTGCCAGCAGCGTAGTCCCCGGACAGAACTATGGCTACACCTTC. Its protein product is CASSVVPGQNYGYTF.

The chain is built from TRBV19 and TRBJ1-5; weak D call: TRBD1 (6 bases). This CDR3 spans 16 amino acids. Trimming left V 8 bases short and J 2 bases short, with 19 bases between. CDR1 and CDR2 (germline): LNHDA, SQIVND (reference sequence). The CDR3 is CASLEGGREGNQPQHF. CDR3 sequence (DNA): TGTGCCAGTCTGGAGGGGGGACGGGAGGGCAATCAGCCCCAGCATTTT.

This CDR3 reads CASSFRGRDSDTQYF. CDR3 DNA sequence: TGTGCCAGCAGCTTCAGGGGGCGCGATTCAGATACGCAGTATTTT. This chain connects TRBV5-5 to TRBJ2-3; TRBD1 matches at 8 bases. This CDR3 is built from 15 residues. With V trimmed by 2 bases and J by 4 bases, 6 bases remained unmatched. In germline, CDR1 is SGHKS, CDR2 YYEKEE (reference sequence).

This chain joins TRBV7-9 and TRBJ1-2; possibly TRBD1 for D (6 bases). This CDR3 region has 15 residues. Per the germline V gene, CDR1 is SEHNR and CDR2 is FQNEAQ (reference sequence). Between the trimmed V and J ends, which lost 1 base and 4 bases, there was a span of 13 bases. The CDR3 DNA sequence: TGTGCCAGCAGCTTAGGGGCAGGGGTTAGCTATGGCTACACCTTC. It translates to CASSLGAGVSYGYTF. Full variable domain (outside the CDR3, taken from reference TRBV7-9 and TRBJ1-2): DTGVSQNPRHKITKRGQNVTFRCDPISEHNRLYWYRQTLGQGPEFLTYFQNEAQLEKSRLLSDRFSAERPKGSFSTLEIQRTEQGDSAMYLCASSLGAGVSYGYTFGSGTRLTVV.

The chain couples TRBV30 to TRBJ1-5; TRBD1 is a possible D gene (6 bases). V was pared by 1 base and J by 2 bases, with 6 bases between. Germline values: CDR1 GTSNPN, CDR2 SVGIG (reference sequence). CDR3 length: 13 residues. Here the CDR3 DNA reads TGTGCCTGGAGTGGACAGGGCAATCAGCCCCAGCATTTT. Translating gives CAWSGQGNQPQHF.

The gene calls are TRBV29-1 and TRBJ2-7; TRBD1 might be the D (6 bases). Trimming took 4 bases from V and 2 from J, leaving 12 bases between them. CDR1 is SQVTM and CDR2 is ANQGSEA in the germline V gene. There are 13 residues in the CDR3. The CDR3 coding sequence is TGCAGCGTTGGGAAGGACAGTACCTACGAGCAGTACTTC. Translation gives CSVGKDSTYEQYF.

The J gene is TRBJ2-2, the V gene TRBV3-1 (or the pseudogene TRBV3-2), with 10 bases matching TRBD2. J gave up 0 bases and V 4 bases, and 5 bases lay outside the gene matches. CDR3 length equals 17 residues. The germline V gene encodes CDR1 LGHDT and CDR2 YNNKEL (reference sequence). The CDR3 DNA reads as TGTGCCAGCAGCCGGCGGACTAGCGGATCGAACACCGGGGAGCTGTTTTTT. Its protein is CASSRRTSGSNTGELFF.

This chain connects TRBV15 to TRBJ2-5; 7 nucleotides agree with TRBD1. CDR1 and CDR2 from the germline V gene are LNHNV and YYDKDF (reference sequence). With 2 bases clipped from V and 2 bases from J, the junction kept 8 bases outside the gene matches. There are 16 residues in the CDR3. CDR3 sequence reads: CATSRSTGVGQETQYF. The CDR3 coding sequence is TGTGCCACCAGCAGATCCACAGGGGTGGGTCAAGAGACCCAGTACTTC.